Shown below are 19 T cell receptor beta chains from a single sample sequenced in a study of blood T cell repertoires in COVID-19. Assay: immunoSEQ multiplex PCR; the TCRdb copy retains only in-frame clones and omits some. Of 150,000 to 190,000 clones listed, around four fifths were seen once; the top ten hold about 7.2%. The sample was PBMCs or T cells enriched from blood (not recorded which). The receptor source for this set is a man aged 45-65 years who had recovered from COVID-19.

The J gene is TRBJ2-1, the V gene TRBV19, with D perhaps matching TRBD1 (5 bases). Trimming removed 0 bases at V and 4 bases at J, with 10 bases between. Germline V lookup: CDR1 LNHDA, CDR2 SQIVND (reference sequence). The CDR3 runs to 15 residues. This chain's CDR3 is CASSIEARQYNEQFF. In DNA, the CDR3 is TGTGCCAGTAGTATAGAAGCCCGACAGTACAATGAGCAGTTCTTC.

Ten or more counts support this clone. The rearrangement uses TRBV29-1 and TRBJ1-5; a possible D gene is TRBD1 (5 bases). Germline CDR1 and CDR2: SQVTM and ANQGSEA. Trimming left V 7 bases short and J 3 bases short, with 16 bases between. The CDR3 is 14 residues long. CDR3 DNA: TGCAGCGACCCCCAGAAGGGGAACAATCAGCCCCAGCATTTT. This translates into CSDPQKGNNQPQHF.

CDR3 sequence (DNA): TGTGCCAGCTCCCCCCAAGACGGGCAGGGGGAAGCCAAAAACATTCAGTACTTC. Its translation is CASSPQDGQGEAKNIQYF. This chain connects TRBV7-9 to TRBJ2-4, with 7 bases identical to TRBD1. The CDR3 has 18 residues. V dropped 8 bases and J dropped 0; count of bases not matched to a gene: 16. CDR1 SEHNR and CDR2 FQNEAQ come from the germline V gene (reference sequence).

The rearrangement uses TRBV4-1 and TRBJ1-2; no firm D call. V lost 2 bases to trimming and J lost 4 bases, with 14 bases between them. CDR1 and CDR2 from the germline V gene are MGHRA and YSYEKL. This CDR3 spans 15 amino acids. The chain's CDR3 is CASSQSNSNFYGYTF. CDR3 bases: TGCGCCAGCAGCCAATCGAACAGCAACTTCTATGGCTACACCTTC.

This clone was picked up one time. This rearrangement joins TRBV12-3 or TRBV12-4 to TRBJ2-7; no firm D call. The CDR3 has 11 residues. The germline V and J ends were trimmed by 6 bases and 1 base, with 4 bases remaining between them. The CDR3 loop is CASSPSYEQYF. The CDR3 coding sequence is TGTGCCAGCAGCCCATCCTACGAGCAGTACTTC.

The chain combines TRBV18 with TRBJ1-4; TRBD1 agrees at 7 bases. Germline V CDR1 and CDR2: KGHSH, LQKENI. The CDR3 covers 15 residues. The V segment lost 1 base and the J segment 4 bases; nucleotides outside the gene matches: 3. CDR3 bases: TGTGCCAGCTCACCACGACAGGGTAATAATGAAAAACTGTTTTTT. The encoded protein is CASSPRQGNNEKLFF.

The chain joins TRBV7-2 to TRBJ1-1; no clear D gene. CDR3 size: 14 residues. V dropped 3 bases and J dropped 2 bases, with 10 bases sitting between them. The germline V gene has CDR1 SGHTA and CDR2 FQGNSA. The CDR3 loop reads CASSLYVLNTEAFF. The CDR3 region has the DNA TGTGCCAGCAGCTTGTACGTCCTAAACACTGAAGCTTTCTTT.

This chain links TRBV27 with TRBJ1-2; 9 nucleotides agree with TRBD1. This CDR3 region has 18 residues. Germline V gene lookup returns CDR1 MNHEY and CDR2 SMNVEV (reference sequence). The V gene end was trimmed by 0 bases and the J gene end by 2 bases; junction bases not matched to a gene: 10. The CDR3, as DNA: TGTGCCAGCAGTTTATCGATTCGCCGGGACAGGGTGAACTATGGCTACACCTTC. It encodes CASSLSIRRDRVNYGYTF.

This rearrangement joins TRBV7-3 to TRBJ2-3; tentative D call: TRBD2 (6 bases). The CDR3 covers 15 residues. V was trimmed by 0 bases and J by 3 bases, leaving 10 bases between them. Germline assignment: CDR1 SGHTA and CDR2 FQGTGA. CDR3 nucleotides: TGTGCCAGCAGCTTAACCCTAGCGTCGACAGATACGCAGTATTTT. Translating gives CASSLTLASTDTQYF. Based on the CDR3 plus reference TRBV7-3 and TRBJ2-3, the full variable domain is GAGVSQTPSNKVTEKGKYVELRCDPISGHTALYWYRQSLGQGPEFLIYFQGTGAADDSGLPNDRFFAVRPEGSVSTLKIQRTERGDSAVYLCASSLTLASTDTQYFGPGTRLTVL.

This chain connects TRBV12-3 or TRBV12-4 to TRBJ1-2; D remains ambiguous. The CDR3 spans 13 residues. Trimming left V 4 bases short and J 8 bases short, with 14 bases between. This CDR3 reads CASSSGLLGGYTF. In DNA form, the CDR3 reads TGTGCCAGCAGTTCCGGACTACTCGGAGGCTACACCTTC.

This chain connects TRBV9 to TRBJ1-2, with a tentative D call TRBD1 (6 bases). Germline V gene data show CDR1 as SGDLS and CDR2 as YYNGEE. The CDR3 loop spans 13 amino acids. Trimming took 1 base from V and 4 from J, leaving 8 bases between them. CDR3 sequence: CASSVIGGYGYTF. DNA of the CDR3: TGTGCCAGCAGCGTAATAGGGGGCTATGGCTACACCTTC.

This chain joins TRBV30 and TRBJ2-1; no reliable D call. The V gene's germline CDR1 is GTSNPN and CDR2 SVGIG (reference sequence). This CDR3 region has 12 residues. V gave up 3 bases and J gave up 3 bases, with 6 bases separating them. The DNA of the CDR3 is TGTGCCTGGAGGGGCCTCTACAATGAGCAGTTCTTC. Its protein is CAWRGLYNEQFF.

This chain links TRBV19 with TRBJ1-2, with TRBD1 identical over 10 bases. In germline, CDR1 is LNHDA, CDR2 SQIVND (reference sequence). The CDR3 is 15 amino acids. The J segment lost 1 base and the V segment lost 5 bases, leaving 4 bases of the junction unmatched. The CDR3 DNA follows: TGTGCCAGTAGTTTCTGGGACAGGGGTAACTATGGCTACACCTTC. Translating it yields CASSFWDRGNYGYTF.

This clone was detected a few times. The chain has TRBV12-3 or TRBV12-4 and TRBJ2-2, with a tentative D call TRBD1 (6 bases). V was cut by 5 bases and J by 7 bases, with 11 bases left in between. The CDR3 totals 13 residues. DNA for the CDR3: TGTGCCAGCAGTCATAGGGGGATCGGGGAGCTGTTTTTT. This codes for CASSHRGIGELFF.

This rearrangement joins TRBV2 to TRBJ1-3, with D maybe TRBD1 (5 bases). Germline lookup yields CDR1 SNHLY and CDR2 FYNNEI. Trimming stripped 1 base from V and 2 bases from J, with 9 bases between. The CDR3 runs to 15 residues. Written as DNA, the CDR3 is TGTGCCAGCAGTGAAGGATGGGGGGCTGGAAACACCATATATTTT. Translating it yields CASSEGWGAGNTIYF.

This sequence joins TRBV5-1 and TRBJ1-2; tentatively, D is TRBD1 (5 bases). V lost 0 bases and J 9 bases, leaving 18 bases between the germline ends. The CDR3 has 15 residues. CDR1 is SGHRS, CDR2 YFSETQ, per germline. This chain's CDR3 is CASSLAGYPTSRYTF. CDR3 DNA sequence: TGCGCCAGCAGCTTGGCAGGGTACCCAACCTCTCGCTACACCTTC.

The V call is TRBV6-1, the J call TRBJ1-5; D uncertain. The CDR3 has 12 residues. V lost 3 bases to trimming and J lost 7 bases, with 7 bases between them. Germline V lookup: CDR1 MNHNS, CDR2 SASEGT. CDR3 loop: CASSEWAQPQHF. In DNA, the CDR3 is TGTGCCAGCAGTGAGTGGGCACAGCCCCAGCATTTT.

This rearrangement joins TRBV2 to TRBJ1-6, with D possibly TRBD1 on 5 matching bases. The germline CDR1 and CDR2 sequences are SNHLY and FYNNEI. The CDR3 loop spans 18 amino acids. Between the trimmed V and J ends, which lost 6 bases and 0 bases, there was a span of 18 bases. Written as DNA, the CDR3 is TGTGCCAGCAGGTTCCCGACAGCCAGGAGCTCCTATAATTCACCCCTCCACTTT. It specifies CASRFPTARSSYNSPLHF. The complete variable domain, with remaining parts taken from reference TRBV2 and TRBJ1-6, reads EPEVTQTPSHQVTQMGQEVILRCVPISNHLYFYWYRQILGQKVEFLVSFYNNEISEKSEIFDDQFSVERPDGSNFTLKIRSTKLEDSAMYFCASRFPTARSSYNSPLHFGNGTRLTVT.

This chain joins TRBV5-1 and TRBJ2-7, with a possible D match to TRBD1 (5 bases). This CDR3 contains 13 residues. Trimming pared 4 bases from V and 2 bases from J, leaving 10 bases between. Germline CDR1 is SGHRS and CDR2 is YFSETQ. CDR3 sequence reads: CASSQTDTYEQYF. CDR3 DNA: TGCGCCAGCAGCCAGACAGATACCTACGAGCAGTACTTC.